The clone carrying this T cell receptor beta chain was seen a handful of times. In the original workflow: Reference gene primer amplification gave estimated nucleated cell counts. Assay: immunoSEQ multiplex PCR; the TCRdb copy retains only in-frame clones and omits some. Clone size and V and J calls were adopted from that table, with D and trimming inferred from the DNA. The sample comprises roughly 260,000 clones, around 87% of which are singletons, and over 2% rests with the top ten. This entry comes from a study of blood T cell repertoires in COVID-19. For the study at large: COVID-19 samples, acute and convalescent, were from the United States, Italy and Spain. In each case, the material was cDNA or gDNA derived from T cells, B-cell-depleted T cells, or PBMCs.

Germline assignment: CDR1 MNHEY and CDR2 SMNVEV (reference sequence). With 2 bases clipped from V and 4 bases from J, the junction kept 9 bases outside the gene matches. This CDR3 has 17 amino acids. Sequenced input: peripheral blood. The rearrangement joins TRBV27 to TRBJ2-1, with 9 positions matching TRBD2. The sequence was collected from a woman between 50 and 59 years old with acute or convalescent COVID-19. This CDR3 is CASSLPSSREGYNEQFF. The CDR3 DNA reads TGTGCCAGCAGTTTACCCAGTTCGCGGGAGGGGTACAATGAGCAGTTCTTC.